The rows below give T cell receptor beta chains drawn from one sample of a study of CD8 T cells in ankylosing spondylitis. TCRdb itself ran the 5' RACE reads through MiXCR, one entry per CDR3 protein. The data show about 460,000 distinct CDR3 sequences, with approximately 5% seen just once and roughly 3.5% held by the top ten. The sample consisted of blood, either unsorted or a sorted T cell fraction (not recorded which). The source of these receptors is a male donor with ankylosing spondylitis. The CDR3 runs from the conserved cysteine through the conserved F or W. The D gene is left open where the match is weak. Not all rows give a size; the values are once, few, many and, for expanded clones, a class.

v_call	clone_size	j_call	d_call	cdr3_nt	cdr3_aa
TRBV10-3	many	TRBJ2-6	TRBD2	TGTGCCATCAGTTCCGGGAGGGACTCTGGGGCCAACGTCCTGACTTTC	CAISSGRDSGANVLTF
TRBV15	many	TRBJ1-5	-	TGTGCCACCAGCAGAGATCGGGGAACCCAGCATTTT	CATSRDRGTQHF
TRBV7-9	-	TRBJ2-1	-	TGTGCCAGCAGCCCCTCAGGATCAAATGAGCAGTTCTTC	CASSPSGSNEQFF
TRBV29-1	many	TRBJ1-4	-	TGCAGCGCCGCAAACAGGGTAACTAATGAAAAACTGTTTTTT	CSAANRVTNEKLFF
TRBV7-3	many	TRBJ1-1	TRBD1	TGTGCCAGCAGCCCTCTCCCCCCTTGGACAGGGCTGAACACTGAAGCTTTCTTT	CASSPLPPWTGLNTEAFF
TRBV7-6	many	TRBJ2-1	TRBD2	TGTGCCAGCAGCCCAGGGACTACCTATTATGTTTCGGATAATGAGCAGTTCTTC	CASSPGTTYYVSDNEQFF
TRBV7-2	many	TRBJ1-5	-	TGTGCCAGCAGCTGGTCGTGGCTTAGCAATCAGCCCCAGCATTTT	CASSWSWLSNQPQHF
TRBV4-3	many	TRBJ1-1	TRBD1	TGCGCCAGCAGCCAAGCGAGGGGGCTGGAAGCTTTCTTT	CASSQARGLEAFF
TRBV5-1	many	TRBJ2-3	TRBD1	TGCGCCAGCAGCTTACGCGAGGACAGGGGAAAAGATACGCAGTATTTT	CASSLREDRGKDTQYF
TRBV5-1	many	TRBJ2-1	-	TGCGCCAGCAGCCCAGGGGTCAATGAGCAGTTCTTC	CASSPGVNEQFF
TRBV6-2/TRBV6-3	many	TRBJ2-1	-	TGTGCCAGCAGTTTGAGACCTACCACCGTTGATGAGCAGTTCTTC	CASSLRPTTVDEQFF
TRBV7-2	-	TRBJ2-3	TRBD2	TGTGCCAGCAGTTTTCTAGCGGCTGCCACAGATACGCAGTATTTT	CASSFLAAATDTQYF
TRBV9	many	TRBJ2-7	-	TGTGCCAGCAGCGTAGCGGTTCCGGGGAGCGAGCAGTACTTC	CASSVAVPGSEQYF
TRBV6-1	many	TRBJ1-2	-	TGTGCCAGCACCATCGGCTGGGGCGACTATGGCTACACCTTC	CASTIGWGDYGYTF
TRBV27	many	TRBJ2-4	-	TGTGCCAGCAGTTCGCTAGCCAAAAACATTCAGTACTTC	CASSSLAKNIQYF
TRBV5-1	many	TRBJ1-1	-	TGCGCCAGCAGCTCCCAACCTGGCCCCGGGGGCAGTGGAACTGAAGCTTTCTTT	CASSSQPGPGGSGTEAFF
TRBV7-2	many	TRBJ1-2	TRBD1	TGTGCCAGCAGCTCCTTTGGGCAGGGGGACTATGGCTACACCTTC	CASSSFGQGDYGYTF
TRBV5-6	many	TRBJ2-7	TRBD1	TGTGCCAGCAGCTTTGACTCGGGACAGGTATCCTACGAGCAGTACTTC	CASSFDSGQVSYEQYF
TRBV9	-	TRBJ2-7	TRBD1	TGTGCCAGCAGCCACAAGGACAGGTCCTACGAGCAGTACTTC	CASSHKDRSYEQYF
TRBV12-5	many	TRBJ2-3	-	TGTGCTAGTGCTCTCGGGACTCCCCCAGATACGCAGTATTTT	CASALGTPPDTQYF
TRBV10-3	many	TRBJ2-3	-	TGTGCCACGGGACTCGGCACAGATACGCAGTATTTT	CATGLGTDTQYF
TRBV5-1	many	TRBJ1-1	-	TGCGCCAGCAGCGTTGCCCAGGGAGGGACTGAAGCTTTCTTT	CASSVAQGGTEAFF
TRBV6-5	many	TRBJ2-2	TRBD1	TGTGCCAGCAGTCACGGACAGGGGCTCACCGGGGAGCTGTTTTTT	CASSHGQGLTGELFF
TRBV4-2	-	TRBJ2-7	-	TGTGCCAGCAGCCAACTCCGGGACAACTCCTACGAGCAGTACTTC	CASSQLRDNSYEQYF
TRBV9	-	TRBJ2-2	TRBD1	TGTGCCAGCAGCGTGACAGGGGCAAGCACCGGGGAGCTGTTTTTT	CASSVTGASTGELFF
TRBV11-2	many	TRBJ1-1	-	TGTGCCAGCAGCCCCCGTCGGGGGAAGGTCACTGAAGCTTTCTTT	CASSPRRGKVTEAFF
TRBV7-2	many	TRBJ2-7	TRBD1	TGTGCCAGCAGCTTAGGGACAGGGGATGAACAGTACTTC	CASSLGTGDEQYF
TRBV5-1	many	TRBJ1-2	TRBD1	TGCGCCAGCAGCTTGGTGGGACAGGGGCTTGGTGGCTACACCTTC	CASSLVGQGLGGYTF
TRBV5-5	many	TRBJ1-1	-	TGTGCCAGCAGCTTTGACAGCTACACTGAAGCTTTCTTT	CASSFDSYTEAFF
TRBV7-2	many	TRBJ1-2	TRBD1	TGTGCCAGCAACATTAGGACAGGGGACGGCTACACCTTC	CASNIRTGDGYTF
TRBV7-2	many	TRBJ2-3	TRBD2	TGTGCCAGCAGCTTAGCGCGCCTAGCGGGTTTCACAGATACGCAGTATTTT	CASSLARLAGFTDTQYF
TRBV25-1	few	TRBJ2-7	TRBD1	TGTGCCAGCAGCGAAACCGGGACAGTTTTCTACGAGCAGTACTTC	CASSETGTVFYEQYF
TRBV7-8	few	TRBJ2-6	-	TGTGCCAGCAGCTTTATTATCATCTCTGGGGCCAACGTCCTGACTTTC	CASSFIIISGANVLTF
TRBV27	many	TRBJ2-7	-	TGTGCCAGCAGTACCTTACACGGGACTCCCTACGAGCAGTACTTC	CASSTLHGTPYEQYF